Presented here are 25 T cell receptor beta chains from one specimen sequenced in a study of neurological immune-mediated disorders. TCRdb recomputed calls from the 5' RACE reads with MiXCR, one row per CDR3 protein. This sample yields 130,000 or so distinct CDR3 sequences, of which roughly 3.2% are seen a single time; around 1.2% belongs to the top ten. Input material: PBMCs. The source of these receptors is a woman between 25 and 40 years old with multiple sclerosis.

This clonotype was picked up many times. In DNA form, the CDR3 reads TGTGCCAGCAGTTTAGCCCCCCCGGGACGCATCTCTGGAAACACCATATATTTT. It codes for CASSLAPPGRISGNTIYF. The J gene is TRBJ1-3, the V gene TRBV12-3 or TRBV12-4; a possible D gene is TRBD1 (5 bases). This CDR3 is built from 18 residues. Trimming pared 0 bases from V and 0 bases from J, leaving 15 bases between.

This clonotype was counted many times. The chain carries TRBV5-1 and TRBJ2-1; 10 bases align to TRBD1. The germline V gene has CDR1 SGHRS and CDR2 YFSETQ. V was pared by 4 bases and J by 2 bases, with 6 bases of the junction left unmatched. The CDR3 length is 16 residues. The chain's CDR3 is CASSHPGTGAYNEQFF. DNA for the CDR3: TGCGCCAGCAGCCACCCCGGGACAGGGGCCTACAATGAGCAGTTCTTC.

This clonotype was seen many times. This chain links TRBV7-9 with TRBJ1-1; D is uncertain. The germline gives CDR1 SEHNR, CDR2 FQNEAQ (reference sequence). This CDR3 spans 13 amino acids. Trimming took 7 bases from V and 0 from J, leaving 9 bases between them. The CDR3 DNA follows: TGTGCCAGCACCCGATCCTTGAACACTGAAGCTTTCTTT. It yields the protein CASTRSLNTEAFF.

This clonotype showed up many times. This rearrangement joins TRBV5-1 to TRBJ2-7; D is tentatively TRBD1 or TRBD2 (5 bases each). The CDR3 covers 15 residues. Germline CDR1 reads SGHRS; CDR2 reads YFSETQ. Trimming removed 1 base from V and 1 base from J, with 12 bases in between. The CDR3 region is CASSLSGEGSYEQYF. The CDR3 DNA reads TGCGCCAGCAGCTTGAGCGGAGAGGGGTCCTACGAGCAGTACTTC.

The sample holds many counts of this clonotype. The chain has TRBV20-1 and TRBJ2-1; D is ambiguous. This CDR3 spans 13 amino acids. The ends were cut back, 3 bases at V and 7 bases at J, with 13 bases in the middle. Germline V gene data show CDR1 as DFQATT and CDR2 as SNEGSKA (reference sequence). CDR3 DNA: TGCAGTGCTAGGAGGTCCCCCCAAAATGAGCAGTTCTTC. Amino acid sequence: CSARRSPQNEQFF.

This clonotype showed up many times. This sequence joins TRBV20-1 and TRBJ2-3, with 13 bases matching TRBD2. The CDR3 covers 14 residues. Trimming cost V 3 bases and J 4 bases; bases outside gene matches: 1. Germline lookup yields CDR1 DFQATT and CDR2 SNEGSKA (reference sequence). The CDR3 protein is CSARGLAGSDTQYF. The CDR3 DNA sequence: TGCAGTGCTAGGGGACTAGCGGGATCAGATACGCAGTATTTT.

This clonotype was observed at least ten times. The chain carries TRBV27 and TRBJ2-5; TRBD1 matches at 7 bases. Germline V gives CDR1 MNHEY, CDR2 SMNVEV (reference sequence). Unmatched junction bases numbered 7, after V lost 2 bases and J lost 7 bases. This CDR3 comprises 14 residues. CDR3 bases: TGTGCCAGCAGTTTAGCGAGGGGGCTTGGGACCCAGTACTTC. Amino acids: CASSLARGLGTQYF.

Many counts were recorded for this clonotype. The rearrangement joins TRBV5-1 to TRBJ2-1; D unclear. The CDR3 runs to 17 residues. Trimming left V 0 bases short and J 7 bases short, with 20 bases between. Germline values: CDR1 SGHRS, CDR2 YFSETQ. CDR3 loop: CASSLVSQTPPANEQFF. CDR3 in DNA: TGCGCCAGCAGCTTGGTTAGTCAGACCCCCCCGGCGAATGAGCAGTTCTTC.

This clonotype was detected many times. The V call is TRBV20-1, the J call TRBJ1-5; 9 positions agree with TRBD1. The CDR3 consists of 15 residues. In germline, CDR1 is DFQATT, CDR2 SNEGSKA (reference sequence). The V segment lost 5 bases and the J segment 4 bases; nucleotides outside the gene matches: 9. The chain's CDR3 is CSAGARGTGNQPQHF. The CDR3 nucleotides read TGCAGTGCTGGCGCCAGGGGGACAGGGAATCAGCCCCAGCATTTT.

This clonotype has a count of ten or more. The chain uses TRBV7-9 and TRBJ1-2; D might be TRBD1 (6 bases). The V end lost 4 bases, the J end lost 8 bases, and 17 bases lay between the germline ends. Germline V CDR1 and CDR2: SEHNR, FQNEAQ (reference sequence). The CDR3 covers 14 residues. The CDR3 nucleotides are TGTGCCAGCAGCTCCCGAGGGGGGGGGCGAGGCTACACCTTC. It yields the protein CASSSRGGGRGYTF.

This clonotype was observed a handful of times. In DNA form, the CDR3 reads TGTGCCAGCAGCTTATGGGCCGAGGACTTGGCCACTGAAAAACTGTTTTTT. Encoded protein: CASSLWAEDLATEKLFF. This rearrangement joins TRBV7-9 to TRBJ1-4; D is undetermined. The germline gives CDR1 SEHNR, CDR2 FQNEAQ (reference sequence). The ends were cut back, 2 bases at V and 7 bases at J, with 20 bases in the middle. The CDR3 covers 17 residues.

As for this clonotype: With a much larger clone just one base away, this may be a read error. This sequence joins TRBV10-1 and TRBJ1-6; D uncertain. CDR1 and CDR2 (germline): WNHNN, SYGVQD (reference sequence). The CDR3 is 14 amino acids. The CDR3 DNA sequence: TGCGCCAGCAGTGAGTTCCCAGAGGATTCACACCTCCACTTT. This gives the protein CASSEFPEDSHLHF.

In this sample, this clonotype turned up many times. The chain uses TRBV20-1 and TRBJ2-5; TRBD2 matches at 8 bases. The CDR3 has 14 residues. Germline loops: CDR1 DFQATT, CDR2 SNEGSKA (reference sequence). V trimming: 6 bases; J trimming: 5 bases; junction bases outside the gene matches: 11. The CDR3 is CSAGASGRGETQYF. For the CDR3, the DNA is TGCAGTGCCGGAGCGAGCGGGAGAGGTGAGACCCAGTACTTC.

There are many counts of this clonotype. The chain combines TRBV29-1 with TRBJ2-1, with 11 bases that match TRBD2. There are 15 residues in the CDR3. Trimming took 6 bases from V and 8 from J; bases not matched to a gene: 12. The germline V gene encodes CDR1 SQVTM and CDR2 ANQGSEA. The CDR3 region is CSVQILAGVPDEQFF. In DNA, the CDR3 is TGCAGCGTGCAAATACTAGCGGGAGTTCCCGATGAGCAGTTCTTC.

This clonotype was detected many times. This chain links TRBV2 with TRBJ2-3, with D perhaps matching TRBD1 (6 bases). Trimming pared 5 bases from V and 4 bases from J, leaving 16 bases between. There are 15 residues in the CDR3. Germline V gene data show CDR1 as SNHLY and CDR2 as FYNNEI. The CDR3 bases are TGTGCCAGCAGTCCGGGCCAAGGGGGTCCAGATACGCAGTATTTT. Its protein is CASSPGQGGPDTQYF.

The chain recombines TRBV20-1 with TRBJ2-1; 12 bases are shared with TRBD2. V shed 4 bases, J shed 4 bases, and the junction held 5 bases outside the gene matches. This CDR3 is built from 15 residues. Germline lookup yields CDR1 DFQATT and CDR2 SNEGSKA (reference sequence). CDR3 region: CSATTSGGLYNEQFF. CDR3 in DNA: TGCAGTGCTACGACTAGCGGGGGCCTTTACAATGAGCAGTTCTTC.

This clonotype was detected many times. The rearrangement joins TRBV12-3 or TRBV12-4 to TRBJ2-7; TRBD1 aligns across 8 bases. CDR3 length equals 12 residues. Trimming at V came to 4 bases and at J to 6 bases, leaving 2 bases not matched to a gene. The CDR3 reads CASSYDRGEQYF. The CDR3 DNA sequence: TGTGCCAGCAGTTACGACAGGGGCGAGCAGTACTTC.

This clonotype was counted many times. The gene calls are TRBV3-1 and TRBJ2-7, with 8 bases identical to TRBD1. The CDR3 has 15 amino acids. Germline CDR1 and CDR2: LGHDT and YNNKEL (reference sequence). The V and J ends lost 4 bases and 3 bases, in that order; junction bases with no gene match: 8. The CDR3 DNA is TGTGCCAGCAGCCGCGACCGCAGGGGGCACTACGAGCAGTACTTC. Amino acid sequence: CASSRDRRGHYEQYF.

At least ten counts were recorded for this clonotype. The genes are TRBV27 and TRBJ2-4; no firm D call. The CDR3 loop spans 11 amino acids. V was clipped by 7 bases and J by 10 bases, with 11 bases between them. Per the germline V gene, CDR1 is MNHEY and CDR2 is SMNVEV (reference sequence). The CDR3 bases are TGTGCCAGCACCTTTCTGGGGATTCAGTACTTC. Its protein product is CASTFLGIQYF.

This clonotype was counted ten times or more. The V and J genes are TRBV12-3 or TRBV12-4 and TRBJ2-3, with TRBD1 identical over 10 bases. V lost 9 bases, J lost 6 bases, and 3 bases stayed unmatched. The CDR3 contains 12 residues. CDR3 loop: CASGTGDDTQYF. The CDR3 DNA reads TGTGCCAGTGGGACAGGGGACGATACGCAGTATTTT.

This clonotype was counted at least ten times. The chain recombines TRBV5-1 with TRBJ2-5, with no clear D. This CDR3 has 15 amino acids. V gave up 1 base and J gave up 5 bases, with 15 bases separating them. In germline, CDR1 is SGHRS, CDR2 YFSETQ. For the CDR3, the DNA is TGCGCCAGCAGCTTGTTCACAGTTGAGACCGAGACCCAGTACTTC. Amino acids: CASSLFTVETETQYF.

In this sample, this clonotype turned up many times. The chain uses TRBV5-1 and TRBJ2-7; 7 positions match TRBD1. The germline CDR1 and CDR2 sequences are SGHRS and YFSETQ. The CDR3 runs to 13 residues. With 4 bases clipped from V and 3 bases from J, the junction kept 4 bases outside the gene matches. Here the CDR3 DNA reads TGCGCCAGCAGCCAAGGGACAGTCTACGAGCAGTACTTC. This gives the protein CASSQGTVYEQYF.

There are many counts of this clonotype. The CDR3 DNA is TGTGCCTGGAGTGTAGGTCAGGCTACGCAGTATTTT. It yields the protein CAWSVGQATQYF. This chain links TRBV30 with TRBJ2-3, with D uncertain. The CDR3 totals 12 residues. Germline V gene sequence: CDR1 GTSNPN, CDR2 SVGIG (reference sequence). V lost 0 bases and J 8 bases, leaving 9 bases between the germline ends.

The V and J genes are TRBV30 and TRBJ1-6; D is possibly TRBD1 (5 bases). This CDR3 comprises 13 residues. Germline CDR1 GTSNPN, CDR2 SVGIG (reference sequence). Trimming removed 2 bases from V and 8 bases from J, with 10 bases in between. Written as DNA, the CDR3 is TGTGCCTGGAGTATGACAGATTATTCACCCCTCCACTTT. This codes for CAWSMTDYSPLHF.

This clonotype has a count of ten or more. DNA of the CDR3: TGCAGTGCTAGCGGGAGTAGCGGGAATTCCTACAATGAGCAGTTCTTC. Translated, it gives CSASGSSGNSYNEQFF. The chain has TRBV20-1 and TRBJ2-1, with 8 bases fitting TRBD2. The CDR3 covers 16 residues. V lost 3 bases to trimming and J lost 1 base; unmatched junction nucleotides: 8. Germline assignment: CDR1 DFQATT and CDR2 SNEGSKA (reference sequence).